These 5 T cell receptor beta chains were all obtained from the same sample, sequenced in a study of T cells in Graves' hyperthyroidism and ophthalmopathy. Amplified TCR beta CDR3 regions came from RNA transcripts. Using the HTBI primer set, a first-round RT-PCR was run on the TCR CDR3. TCRdb reprocessed the multiplex PCR reads via MiXCR and lists one record per CDR3 protein. The sample shows some 210,000 distinct CDR3 sequences, 17% of them seen only once. Sequencing used blood. Receptor source: a man between 50 and 59 years old with Graves' hyperthyroidism.

The sample holds many counts of this clonotype. V gene TRBV5-1 combines with J gene TRBJ2-7; 7 bases map to TRBD1. V was clipped by 0 bases and J by 4 bases; unmatched bases: 7. There are 15 residues in the CDR3. CDR1 SGHRS and CDR2 YFSETQ come from the germline V gene. The CDR3: CASSLESGGSYEQYF. CDR3 in DNA: TGCGCCAGCAGCTTGGAATCAGGGGGATCATACGAGCAGTACTTC.

CDR3 nucleotide sequence: TGCGCCAGCAGCCCATCTTCCGGGACAGAAAGCACAGATACGCAGTATTTT. Translated, it gives CASSPSSGTESTDTQYF. V usage is TRBV4-1 and J usage is TRBJ2-3; 7 bases agree with TRBD1. The CDR3 length is 17 residues. V lost 4 bases, J lost 0 bases, and 10 bases stayed unmatched. Germline V gene sequence: CDR1 MGHRA, CDR2 YSYEKL.

This clonotype was seen many times. The CDR3 protein is CSASRDRVTEAFF. As DNA, the CDR3 is TGCAGTGCTAGTCGTGACAGGGTCACTGAAGCTTTCTTT. The genes are TRBV20-1 and TRBJ1-1; TRBD1 matches at 7 bases. The J segment lost 4 bases and the V segment lost 3 bases, leaving 5 bases of the junction unmatched. CDR1 is DFQATT, CDR2 SNEGSKA, per germline (reference sequence). The CDR3 extends over 13 amino acids.

This clonotype came up many times. The chain carries TRBV28 and TRBJ2-2, with TRBD1 identical over 9 bases. This CDR3 region has 16 residues. V lost 4 bases and J lost 4; bases outside the gene matches: 7. The germline V gene encodes CDR1 MDHEN and CDR2 SYDVKM. CDR3 DNA sequence: TGTGCCAGCAGTTCCGTACAGGGGGCAGTCACCGGGGAGCTGTTTTTT. This encodes CASSSVQGAVTGELFF.

This clonotype was counted at least ten times. The V and J genes are TRBV12-3 or TRBV12-4 and TRBJ2-7; D is possibly TRBD2 (5 bases). The V end was cut by 0 bases, the J end by 5 bases, with 26 bases between. This CDR3 has 19 residues. The CDR3 nucleotides read TGTGCCAGCAGTTTAGCAGGACGCGGCCCGGAGCGGCCGCCGGACGAGCAGTACTTC. Its translation: CASSLAGRGPERPPDEQYF.